Shown below are 16 T cell receptor beta chains from a single sample sequenced in a study of cytomegalovirus exposure and HLA in healthy donors. Sequenced by immunoSEQ multiplex PCR; TCRdb stores in-frame clones only, minus some. The sample shows roughly 250,000 clones, about 90% of them seen only once. Sequenced input: PBMCs. These receptor sequences come from a woman under 40 in good health and CMV-seropositive.

The J gene is TRBJ1-1, the V gene TRBV5-1, with D tentatively TRBD1 (5 bases). CDR1 SGHRS and CDR2 YFSETQ come from the germline V gene. The length of the CDR3 is 17 residues. V was shortened by 0 bases and J by 5 bases, with 20 bases between the two germline ends. CDR3 coding DNA: TGCGCCAGCAGCTTGGGAAGCAGGGAATCTTTGGGGACTGAAGCTTTCTTT. Translating it yields CASSLGSRESLGTEAFF.

There are many counts of this clone. V is TRBV7-9 and J is TRBJ1-2; maybe TRBD1 (5 bases). The germline gives CDR1 SEHNR, CDR2 FQNEAQ (reference sequence). The CDR3 sequence is 16 residues long. The V end was cut by 5 bases, the J end by 2 bases, with 18 bases between. The CDR3 DNA follows: TGTGCCAGCAGCCCGGGGGAAGTACCAGTCAACTATGGCTACACCTTC. Translating gives CASSPGEVPVNYGYTF.

This CDR3 is CASSWTGAVYEQYF. The CDR3 DNA sequence: TGCGCCAGCAGCTGGACAGGGGCGGTCTACGAGCAGTACTTC. The chain combines TRBV5-1 with TRBJ2-7; the match to TRBD1 covers 9 bases. Germline V gene data show CDR1 as SGHRS and CDR2 as YFSETQ. Unmatched junction bases numbered 4, after V lost 3 bases and J lost 3 bases. This CDR3 is 14 amino acids long.

V gene TRBV29-1 combines with J gene TRBJ1-1; 7 bases match TRBD1. With V trimmed by 7 bases and J by 1 base, 3 bases remained unmatched. The CDR3 sequence is 12 residues long. From germline, CDR1 is SQVTM and CDR2 ANQGSEA. The CDR3 is CSGQGWNTEAFF. DNA for the CDR3: TGCAGCGGACAGGGTTGGAACACTGAAGCTTTCTTT. Together with reference TRBV29-1 and TRBJ1-1, the CDR3 gives the full variable domain: SAVISQKPSRDICQRGTSLTIQCQVDSQVTMMFWYRQQPGQSLTLIATANQGSEATYESGFVIDKFPISRPNLTFSTLTVSNMSPEDSSIYLCSGQGWNTEAFFGQGTRLTVV.

In its sample, this clone was seen a few times. The V gene is TRBV6-5, the J gene TRBJ2-7, with D perhaps TRBD2 (5 bases). From germline, CDR1 is MNHEY and CDR2 SVGAGI. V was trimmed by 5 bases and J by 4 bases, leaving 12 bases between them. The CDR3 has 13 amino acids. CDR3 region: CASSVTGIYEQYF. For the CDR3, the DNA is TGTGCCAGCAGTGTCACCGGGATATACGAGCAGTACTTC.

This CDR3 reads CASSSQGVLGEQYF. In DNA form, the CDR3 reads TGTGCCAGCAGTTCTCAGGGGGTACTAGGCGAGCAGTACTTC. The chain recombines TRBV28 with TRBJ2-7, with TRBD1 identical over 7 bases. The germline CDR1 and CDR2 sequences are MDHEN and SYDVKM. V shed 4 bases, J shed 6 bases, and the junction held 9 bases outside the gene matches. This CDR3 comprises 14 residues.

This clone was seen only once. The chain joins TRBV5-1 to TRBJ2-5, with a possible D match to TRBD2 (6 bases). The CDR3 runs 15 residues. Per germline, CDR1 SGHRS and CDR2 YFSETQ. V lost 0 bases to trimming and J lost 4 bases, with 13 bases between them. The CDR3 spells CASSLAGSGLETQYF. In nucleotides, the CDR3 is TGCGCCAGCAGCTTGGCCGGGAGTGGTCTAGAGACCCAGTACTTC.

The rearrangement links TRBV18 to TRBJ2-2; TRBD1 matches at 7 bases. V dropped 4 bases and J dropped 2; count of bases not matched to a gene: 4. Germline values: CDR1 KGHSH, CDR2 LQKENI. There are 15 residues in the CDR3. CDR3 sequence reads: CASSLGTVNTGELFF. CDR3 DNA sequence: TGTGCCAGCTCACTCGGGACAGTTAACACCGGGGAGCTGTTTTTT.

The sample holds a few counts of this clone. The V and J genes are TRBV2 and TRBJ2-7; D not certain. V gave up 6 bases and J gave up 3 bases, with 3 bases separating them. CDR1 and CDR2 from the germline V gene are SNHLY and FYNNEI. This CDR3 is 10 amino acids long. The CDR3 coding sequence is TGTGCCAGCAGCGGCTACGAGCAGTACTTC. Translating it yields CASSGYEQYF. Looking up the rest from reference TRBV2 and TRBJ2-7 gives the full variable domain: EPEVTQTPSHQVTQMGQEVILRCVPISNHLYFYWYRQILGQKVEFLVSFYNNEISEKSEIFDDQFSVERPDGSNFTLKIRSTKLEDSAMYFCASSGYEQYFGPGTRLTVT.

This clone was recorded only once. DNA for the CDR3: TGTGCCAGCAGCTGGGGGGGCATTTTGTTGTCCCAGCATTTT. Translation: CASSWGGILLSQHF. The rearrangement links TRBV5-8 to TRBJ1-5, with D perhaps TRBD1 (6 bases). The CDR3 runs to 14 residues. Trimming removed 3 bases from V and 11 bases from J, with 18 bases in between. The germline CDR1 and CDR2 sequences are SGHTS and YDEGEE.

The gene calls are TRBV11-2 and TRBJ2-1, with 9 bases aligning to TRBD2. Germline V gene lookup returns CDR1 SGHAT and CDR2 FQNNGV. V shed 0 bases, J shed 8 bases, and the junction held 8 bases outside the gene matches. The CDR3 length is 16 residues. Here the CDR3 DNA reads TGTGCCAGCAGCTTAGATATTGCGGGAGGGATCGATGAGCAGTTCTTC. This translates into CASSLDIAGGIDEQFF.

The V and J genes are TRBV2 and TRBJ2-3; 16 bases line up with TRBD2. V shed 6 bases, J shed 6 bases, and the junction held 15 bases outside the gene matches. Germline values: CDR1 SNHLY, CDR2 FYNNEI. CDR3 size: 19 residues. In DNA, the CDR3 is TGTGCCAGCAGCCTTCCGGGACTAGCGGGAGGGCTTTTTTCGGATACGCAGTATTTT. It yields the protein CASSLPGLAGGLFSDTQYF. Full variable domain (rest looked up from reference TRBV2 and TRBJ2-3): EPEVTQTPSHQVTQMGQEVILRCVPISNHLYFYWYRQILGQKVEFLVSFYNNEISEKSEIFDDQFSVERPDGSNFTLKIRSTKLEDSAMYFCASSLPGLAGGLFSDTQYFGPGTRLTVL.

The gene calls are TRBV28 and TRBJ2-5, with TRBD1 as a possible D gene (5 bases). Germline V gene data show CDR1 as MDHEN and CDR2 as SYDVKM. V dropped 3 bases and J dropped 1 base, with 12 bases sitting between them. The CDR3 sequence is 15 residues long. CDR3 coding DNA: TGTGCCAGCAGTTTGTGGAAGGGGCTCCAAGAGACCCAGTACTTC. It codes for CASSLWKGLQETQYF.

This chain links TRBV19 with TRBJ1-2; 10 positions agree with TRBD1. V was pared by 5 bases and J by 5 bases, with 8 bases of the junction left unmatched. This CDR3 comprises 15 residues. The germline V gene has CDR1 LNHDA and CDR2 SQIVND (reference sequence). CDR3 loop: CASSAGTGVGYGYTF. CDR3 in DNA: TGTGCCAGTAGTGCCGGGACAGGGGTAGGGTATGGCTACACCTTC.

The CDR3 bases are TGTGCCTGGAGTGTTGGACTTAACACCGGGGAGCTGTTTTTT. Its protein product is CAWSVGLNTGELFF. The chain is built from TRBV30 and TRBJ2-2; weak D call: TRBD2 (5 bases). V was pared by 0 bases and J by 2 bases, with 7 bases between. From germline, CDR1 is GTSNPN and CDR2 SVGIG (reference sequence). The CDR3 is 14 residues long.

The gene calls are TRBV9 and TRBJ2-1; 11 bases are shared with TRBD2. V trimming: 4 bases; J trimming: 10 bases; junction bases outside the gene matches: 10. Germline CDR1 reads SGDLS; CDR2 reads YYNGEE. The CDR3 is 15 residues long. CDR3 protein: CASSLGLAEGREQFF. The CDR3 nucleotides read TGTGCCAGCAGCTTGGGACTAGCGGAGGGACGGGAGCAGTTCTTC.